What follows are 14 T cell receptor beta chains derived from one specimen sequenced in a study of T cells in Graves' hyperthyroidism and ophthalmopathy. From RNA transcripts, TCR beta CDR3 regions were amplified. With the HTBI primer set, the TCR CDR3 went through a first round of RT-PCR. Each CDR3 protein gets one entry after TCRdb re-called the multiplex PCR reads with MiXCR. The sample shows fewer than 550,000 distinct CDR3 sequences, 15% to 19% of them seen only once. Material for sequencing was blood. The receptors come from a woman aged 18-29 years with Graves' hyperthyroidism.

V is TRBV4-2 and J is TRBJ1-5; the D gene is possibly TRBD1 (6 bases). This CDR3 contains 15 residues. V was pared by 4 bases and J by 5 bases, with 15 bases between. Germline loops: CDR1 LGHNA, CDR2 YNFKEQ. The CDR3 DNA reads as TGTGCCAGCAGCCTAAACCGGGACACCTATCAGCCCCAGCATTTT. This sequence encodes CASSLNRDTYQPQHF.

This clonotype was found many times. The chain recombines TRBV28 with TRBJ2-1; 12 nucleotides align to TRBD2. The V gene end was trimmed by 5 bases and the J gene end by 0 bases; junction bases not matched to a gene: 11. The CDR3 length is 19 residues. The germline V gene has CDR1 MDHEN and CDR2 SYDVKM. The CDR3 nucleotides are TGTGCCAGCAGTCCGATGGCTAGCGGGAGGGCAACCTCCTACAATGAGCAGTTCTTC. Residues: CASSPMASGRATSYNEQFF.

This clonotype showed up many times. The chain recombines TRBV28 with TRBJ2-1; D possibly uses TRBD1 or TRBD2 (6 bases each). Germline-derived CDR1 and CDR2 are MDHEN and SYDVKM. This CDR3 is 17 amino acids long. The V and J ends lost 4 bases and 8 bases respectively, with 24 bases between them. This CDR3 reads CASSSPPGRAGEDEQFF. The CDR3 nucleotides are TGTGCCAGCAGTTCCCCCCCCGGTCGGGCAGGGGAGGATGAGCAGTTCTTC.

The chain couples TRBV6-5 to TRBJ2-2; D unresolved. Germline loops: CDR1 MNHEY, CDR2 SVGAGI. Trimming took off 0 bases at V and 10 bases at J, with 6 bases between the two ends. The length of the CDR3 is 12 residues. The CDR3, as DNA: TGTGCCAGCAGTTACTCGAGGAAGGAGCTGTTTTTT. Translated: CASSYSRKELFF.

The chain recombines TRBV5-1 with TRBJ2-1, with 11 bases aligning to TRBD2. Germline values: CDR1 SGHRS, CDR2 YFSETQ. This CDR3 is 15 amino acids long. With 4 bases clipped from V and 5 bases from J, the junction kept 5 bases outside the gene matches. The CDR3 nucleotides read TGCGCCAGCAGCGACGGGACTAGCGGAAACAATGAGCAGTTCTTC. Protein sequence: CASSDGTSGNNEQFF.

The genes are TRBV7-2 and TRBJ2-1; no definite D call. This CDR3 is 12 amino acids long. V was shortened by 7 bases and J by 4 bases, with 8 bases between the two germline ends. The germline V gene has CDR1 SGHTA and CDR2 FQGNSA. The CDR3 nucleotides read TGTGCCAGCACCTCTAAGTACAATGAGCAGTTCTTC. Amino acid sequence: CASTSKYNEQFF.

This clonotype was counted ten times or more. At one end the junction does not follow the germline gene, possibly because of a read error. This chain connects TRBV7-7 to TRBJ2-3, with 9 bases lining up with TRBD1. Per germline, CDR1 SSHAT and CDR2 FNYEAQ (reference sequence). The CDR3 loop spans 14 amino acids. In DNA form, the CDR3 reads TGTGCTAGCAGCCCGGACAGGGGCGCAGATACGCAGTATTTT. This translates into CASSPDRGADTQYF.

This clonotype has ten or more counts. The V call is TRBV29-1, the J call TRBJ2-3; tentative D call: TRBD1 (6 bases). This CDR3 is 16 amino acids long. V was trimmed by 6 bases and J by 2 bases, leaving 21 bases between them. Per germline, CDR1 SQVTM and CDR2 ANQGSEA. CDR3 coding DNA: TGCAGCGTGGCTATTACTAAGGGGGTCATCACAGATACGCAGTATTTT. Translation gives CSVAITKGVITDTQYF.

This clonotype was detected only a few times. J is TRBJ1-3 and V is TRBV7-2; D gene unclear. The CDR3 is 15 residues long. Germline loops: CDR1 SGHTA, CDR2 FQGNSA. V lost 6 bases to trimming and J lost 4 bases, with 16 bases between them. The DNA for the CDR3 is TGTGCCAGCAGAGACACGGGCGGCTCCGGAAACACCATATATTTT. Its protein product is CASRDTGGSGNTIYF.

At least ten counts were recorded for this clonotype. The CDR3 loop reads CSAVGKEHYEQYF. DNA of the CDR3: TGCAGTGCGGTGGGAAAAGAACACTACGAGCAGTACTTC. This chain joins TRBV20-1 and TRBJ2-7; D unresolved. V was cut by 6 bases and J by 3 bases, with 15 bases left in between. The V gene's germline CDR1 is DFQATT and CDR2 SNEGSKA (reference sequence). The CDR3 has 13 amino acids.

This clonotype was counted many times. The CDR3 spells CASDDRMNTEAFF. CDR3 DNA: TGTGCCAGCGACGACAGGATGAACACTGAAGCTTTCTTT. V is TRBV12-3 or TRBV12-4 and J is TRBJ1-1; maybe TRBD1 (6 bases). V lost 8 bases and J 0 bases, leaving 10 bases between the germline ends. The CDR3 totals 13 residues.

This clonotype was seen only a few times. This chain links TRBV7-9 with TRBJ2-7; D remains unclear. Germline V gives CDR1 SEHNR, CDR2 FQNEAQ (reference sequence). Trimming took 2 bases from V and 2 from J, leaving 10 bases between them. CDR3 size: 14 residues. The CDR3 DNA sequence: TGTGCCAGCAGCTTAAGGCATAACACCTACGAGCAGTACTTC. This sequence encodes CASSLRHNTYEQYF.

The table lists this clonotype with a few counts. The V call is TRBV11-2, the J call TRBJ2-5; 9 bases line up with TRBD2. Germline CDR1 and CDR2: SGHAT and FQNNGV. The CDR3 spans 15 residues. V was clipped by 7 bases and J by 5 bases; unmatched bases: 11. The CDR3 reads CASTRRGGLGETQYF. The CDR3, as DNA: TGTGCCAGCACCCGGCGGGGGGGGCTGGGGGAGACCCAGTACTTC. The variable domain in full, completed from reference TRBV11-2 and TRBJ2-5, reads EAGVAQSPRYKIIEKRQSVAFWCNPISGHATLYWYQQILGQGPKLLIQFQNNGVVDDSQLPKDRFSAERLKGVDSTLKIQPAKLEDSAVYLCASTRRGGLGETQYFGPGTRLLVL.

This clonotype was counted ten times or more. At one boundary the junction diverges from the germline segment, which might be a read error. This sequence joins TRBV2 and TRBJ1-2; D call uncertain. The germline CDR1 and CDR2 sequences are SNHLY and FYNNEI. The CDR3 runs 14 residues. This CDR3 reads CASSEVGIKSVSPF. DNA for the CDR3: TGTGCCAGCAGTGAAGTGGGAATTAAGTCCGTATCCCCCTTC.